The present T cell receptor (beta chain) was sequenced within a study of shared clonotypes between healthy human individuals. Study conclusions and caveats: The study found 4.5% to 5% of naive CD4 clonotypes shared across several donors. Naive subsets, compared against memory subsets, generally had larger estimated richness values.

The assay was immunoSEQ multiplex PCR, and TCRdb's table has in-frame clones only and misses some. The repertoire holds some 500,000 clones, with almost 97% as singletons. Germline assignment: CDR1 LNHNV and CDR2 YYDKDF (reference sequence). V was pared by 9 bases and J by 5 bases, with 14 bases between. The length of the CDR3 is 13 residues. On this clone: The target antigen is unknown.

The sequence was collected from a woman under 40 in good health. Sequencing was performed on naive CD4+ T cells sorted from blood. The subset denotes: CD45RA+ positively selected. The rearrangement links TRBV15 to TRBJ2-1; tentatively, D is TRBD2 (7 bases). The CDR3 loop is CATQGRANNEQFF. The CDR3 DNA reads TGTGCCACTCAGGGGAGGGCGAACAATGAGCAGTTCTTC.